Following are 26 T cell receptor beta chains from one sample sequenced in a study of molecular identifiers for immune sequencing clone quantification. TCRdb called the PCR reads again in MiXCR, with one record for every CDR3 protein. The profile covers over 300,000 distinct CDR3 sequences, with 24% appearing a single time and 0.65% to 0.75% taken by the ten largest. Sample: naive CD8+ T cells from blood, with Jurkat cell RNA spiked in. Subset meaning: FACS-sorted CD8+CD4-CCR7+CD45RA+ naive T cells. These receptors all stem from a human donor in good health. Some libraries in this study had Jurkat cell RNA spiked in.

The chain is built from TRBV12-3 or TRBV12-4 and TRBJ2-2; D unclear. CDR3 size: 13 residues. The V end was cut by 3 bases, the J end by 8 bases, with 10 bases between. The chain's CDR3 is CASSFWGSGELFF. CDR3 DNA sequence: TGTGCCAGCAGTTTCTGGGGTAGTGGGGAGCTGTTTTTT.

This clonotype was seen only a few times. The chain carries TRBV4-3 and TRBJ2-7; no clear D. There are 16 residues in the CDR3. In germline, CDR1 is LGHNA, CDR2 YSLEER. V was clipped by 0 bases and J by 0 bases, with 12 bases between them. The CDR3 DNA sequence: TGCGCCAGCAGCCAAGATTGGTCGCAGAACTCCTACGAGCAGTACTTC. This codes for CASSQDWSQNSYEQYF.

As concerns this clonotype: This could be a read error, since a much larger clone is one nucleotide away. The rearrangement links TRBV7-9 to TRBJ2-3; either TRBD1 or TRBD2 may fit D (5 bases each). CDR3 size: 15 residues. Germline V lookup: CDR1 SEHNR, CDR2 FQNEAQ (reference sequence). With 4 bases removed from V and 0 bases from J, the gap between germline ends came to 11 bases. Here the CDR3 reads CASSSIGESTDTQYF. CDR3 in DNA: TGTGCCAGCAGCTCAATAGGGGAGAGCACAGATACGCAGTATTTT.

This chain uses TRBV28 with TRBJ2-1, with no clear D. In germline, CDR1 is MDHEN, CDR2 SYDVKM. The V and J ends lost 3 bases and 8 bases respectively, with 8 bases between them. The CDR3 has 12 residues. The CDR3 sequence is CASSFLGDEQFF. The CDR3 DNA reads TGTGCCAGCAGTTTTCTAGGCGATGAGCAGTTCTTC.

The sample holds many counts of this clonotype. The CDR3 nucleotides read TGCGCCAGCAGCTTAACCGGACTAGCGGGGAGCTACCAAGAGACCCAGTACTTC. It encodes CASSLTGLAGSYQETQYF. The chain links TRBV5-1 to TRBJ2-5, with 12 bases lining up with TRBD2. Germline trimming cut 2 bases from V and 0 bases from J; bases unmatched to any gene: 8. This CDR3 spans 18 amino acids. Germline values: CDR1 SGHRS, CDR2 YFSETQ.

With regard to this clonotype: An end of the junction does not agree with germline; a read error may underlie this. The genes are TRBV13 and TRBJ2-5, with 8 bases lining up with TRBD2. This CDR3 is 15 amino acids long. Germline assignment: CDR1 PRHDT and CDR2 FYEKMQ (reference sequence). The CDR3 is CASSAGLAGPETPYF. For the CDR3, the DNA is TGTGCCAGCAGCGCCGGCCTAGCGGGTCCGGAGACCCCGTACTTC.

This clonotype has ten or more counts. V is TRBV12-3 or TRBV12-4 and J is TRBJ2-7; D is uncertain. The germline V and J ends were trimmed by 3 bases and 4 bases, with 7 bases remaining between them. CDR3 length equals 12 residues. The CDR3 DNA reads TGTGCCAGCAGTTTTATCAGTTACGAGCAGTACTTC. This codes for CASSFISYEQYF.

A note on this clonotype: The junction and the germline gene differ at one end; a read error may be behind it. The J gene is TRBJ2-5, the V gene TRBV19, with 10 bases aligning to TRBD2. Germline CDR1 LNHDA, CDR2 SQIVND (reference sequence). This CDR3 comprises 15 residues. CDR3 protein: CASSTTGLAREPQYF. CDR3 in DNA: TGTGCCAGTAGTACCACGGGACTAGCGAGAGAGCCCCAGTACTTC.

The table lists this clonotype with a few counts. Since a much larger clone is just one base distant, this may be a read error. This rearrangement joins TRBV7-9 to TRBJ1-1; 12 bases fit TRBD1. Germline V gene lookup returns CDR1 SEHNR and CDR2 FQNEAQ (reference sequence). CDR3 length: 15 residues. The CDR3 sequence is CASSLGQGALTAAFF. CDR3 sequence (DNA): TGTGCCAGCAGCCTGGGACAGGGGGCCCTCACTGCAGCTTTCTTT.

This clonotype was detected ten times or more. The chain has TRBV19 and TRBJ2-3; D is perhaps TRBD1 (6 bases). The CDR3 totals 15 residues. Germline V gene sequence: CDR1 LNHDA, CDR2 SQIVND (reference sequence). The germline V and J ends were trimmed by 6 bases and 0 bases, with 13 bases remaining between them. The CDR3 sequence is CASRPTRGSTDTQYF. In DNA form, the CDR3 reads TGTGCCAGTAGGCCCACAAGGGGGAGCACAGATACGCAGTATTTT.

This clonotype appeared a few times. CDR3 sequence: CASSPPGSPYQPQHF. CDR3 in DNA: TGTGCCAGCAGCCCCCCGGGGAGCCCTTATCAGCCCCAGCATTTT. This chain links TRBV6-2 or TRBV6-3 with TRBJ1-5; D is uncertain. The V end was cut by 6 bases, the J end by 5 bases, with 17 bases between. From germline, CDR1 is MNHEY and CDR2 SVGEGT. The CDR3 length is 15 residues.

This clonotype has a handful of counts. This rearrangement joins TRBV20-1 to TRBJ2-7; 7 positions match TRBD1. Trimming removed 0 bases from V and 4 bases from J; junction bases left unmatched: 12. This CDR3 spans 16 amino acids. Germline-derived CDR1 and CDR2 are DFQATT and SNEGSKA (reference sequence). CDR3 bases: TGCAGTGCTAGAGATAGTAAGGGGGCCCCTTTGTACGAGCAGTACTTC. Protein: CSARDSKGAPLYEQYF.

Points on this clonotype: One junction end does not reproduce the germline sequence, and a read error may be involved. The chain recombines TRBV14 with TRBJ2-2; D is possibly TRBD2 (6 bases). Germline CDR1 reads SGHDN; CDR2 reads FVKESK. This CDR3 region has 15 residues. CDR3 nucleotide sequence: TGTGCCAGCAGCCAAGTTTTAGGGTTAACCGGGGGGCTGTTTTTT. This sequence encodes CASSQVLGLTGGLFF.

There are a few counts of this clonotype. The rearrangement links TRBV27 to TRBJ2-3; 8 bases align to TRBD1. The ends lost 2 bases at V and 3 bases at J; junction bases unmatched: 16. The CDR3 length is 19 residues. Germline assignment: CDR1 MNHEY and CDR2 SMNVEV (reference sequence). CDR3 in DNA: TGTGCCAGCAGTTTAGTTGCGGAGGAACGGACAGGGTGGACAGATACGCAGTATTTT. Amino acid sequence: CASSLVAEERTGWTDTQYF.

The rearrangement links TRBV7-9 to TRBJ2-5; D possibly uses TRBD1 or TRBD2 (6 bases each). CDR3 length: 13 amino acids. Trimming stripped 5 bases from V and 4 bases from J, with 11 bases between. Germline V lookup: CDR1 SEHNR, CDR2 FQNEAQ (reference sequence). For the CDR3, the DNA is TGTGCCAGCAGCCCGGGGGCTTTAGAGACCCAGTACTTC. This sequence encodes CASSPGALETQYF.

This clonotype has at least ten counts. The chain combines TRBV28 with TRBJ1-2; D might be TRBD1 (6 bases). The V end lost 4 bases, the J end lost 0 bases, and 9 bases lay between the germline ends. Germline CDR1 and CDR2: MDHEN and SYDVKM. CDR3 length: 14 residues. CDR3 residues: CASSSDRTNYGYTF. In nucleotides, the CDR3 is TGTGCCAGCAGTTCGGACAGAACTAACTATGGCTACACCTTC.

Ten or more counts support this clonotype. V usage is TRBV30 and J usage is TRBJ2-7, with 8 bases lining up with TRBD1. CDR3 length: 12 residues. Germline assignment: CDR1 GTSNPN and CDR2 SVGIG (reference sequence). With V trimmed by 5 bases and J by 5 bases, 5 bases remained unmatched. The CDR3 spells CAWGRDRNEQYF. CDR3 coding DNA: TGTGCCTGGGGCCGGGACAGGAACGAGCAGTACTTC.

The rearrangement links TRBV20-1 to TRBJ2-1, with D perhaps matching TRBD2 (7 bases). This CDR3 region has 13 residues. V lost 1 base and J lost 8, with 12 bases in between. Germline V gene data show CDR1 as DFQATT and CDR2 as SNEGSKA (reference sequence). The CDR3 loop is CSARVRGGYEQFF. CDR3 nucleotide sequence: TGCAGTGCTAGAGTAAGGGGGGGGTATGAGCAGTTCTTC.

There are a few counts of this clonotype. The chain links TRBV6-2 or TRBV6-3 to TRBJ2-5; 11 nucleotides line up with TRBD2. CDR3 size: 15 residues. With 3 bases clipped from V and 5 bases from J, the junction kept 5 bases outside the gene matches. The germline V gene has CDR1 MNHEY and CDR2 SVGEGT. In DNA, the CDR3 is TGTGCCAGCAGTTATGGACTAGCGGGTGGTGAGACCCAGTACTTC. This encodes CASSYGLAGGETQYF.

This clonotype was observed at least ten times. V gene TRBV24-1 combines with J gene TRBJ2-3; D is unresolved. V was cut by 2 bases and J by 6 bases, with 11 bases left in between. CDR1 KGHDR and CDR2 SFDVKD come from the germline V gene. This CDR3 region has 14 residues. CDR3 DNA sequence: TGTGCCACCAGTGATTCCGGCTATAAGGATACGCAGTATTTT. It specifies CATSDSGYKDTQYF.

This clonotype was detected a few times. V usage is TRBV19 and J usage is TRBJ1-1; D unresolved. V shed 5 bases and J shed 1 base, with 5 bases lying between them. The CDR3 runs 12 residues. Per germline, CDR1 LNHDA and CDR2 SQIVND (reference sequence). The CDR3 sequence: CASSHSNTEAFF. For the CDR3, the DNA is TGTGCCAGTAGTCACTCGAACACTGAAGCTTTCTTT.

The V and J genes are TRBV20-1 and TRBJ2-5; 8 positions match TRBD2. The germline CDR1 and CDR2 sequences are DFQATT and SNEGSKA (reference sequence). V gave up 2 bases and J gave up 5 bases; unmatched junction bases: 7. The CDR3 loop spans 14 amino acids. The CDR3 DNA is TGCAGTGCTAGATTGCGGGAGGACTCGGAGACCCAGTACTTC. It translates to CSARLREDSETQYF.

For this clonotype: A junction boundary mismatches the germline segment, possibly from a read error. The chain recombines TRBV6-2 or TRBV6-3 with TRBJ2-7; D unclear. This CDR3 is 13 amino acids long. Germline CDR1 reads MNHEY; CDR2 reads SVGEGT. The CDR3 region is CACSYSASHEQYF. The DNA for the CDR3 is TGTGCCTGCAGTTACAGCGCCTCCCACGAGCAGTACTTC.

This clonotype came up many times. V gene TRBV7-9 combines with J gene TRBJ2-3, with D unclear. The V and J ends lost 0 bases and 1 base respectively, with 5 bases between them. Germline V gene data show CDR1 as SEHNR and CDR2 as FQNEAQ (reference sequence). The CDR3 length is 14 residues. The CDR3, as DNA: TGTGCCAGCAGCTTAGCGCGCGGCACAGATACGCAGTATTTT. Translation: CASSLARGTDTQYF.

The chain employs TRBV11-2 and TRBJ2-7, with 8 bases that match TRBD1. In germline, CDR1 is SGHAT, CDR2 FQNNGV. Losses at the gene ends were 3 bases for V and 2 bases for J; bases not matched to a gene: 9. The CDR3 contains 16 residues. DNA for the CDR3: TGTGCCAGCAGCTTTTCGATGGGGGACAGGCCCTACGAGCAGTACTTC. Encoded protein: CASSFSMGDRPYEQYF.

Ten or more counts support this clonotype. The rearrangement links TRBV6-6 to TRBJ2-3; no reliable D call. Looked up from germline, CDR1 is MNHNY and CDR2 is SVGAGI (reference sequence). Trimming stripped 6 bases from V and 2 bases from J, with 9 bases between. The CDR3 runs to 13 residues. The CDR3 loop reads CASSEDLTDTQYF. The CDR3 coding sequence is TGTGCCAGCAGCGAAGACCTCACAGATACGCAGTATTTT.